A selection of T cell receptor beta chains follows, all from one sample in a study of vaccination effects on CD4 cells after COVID-19. Produced via immunoSEQ multiplex PCR; TCRdb's table is partial and in-frame only. Here the sample spans 25,000 to 35,000 clones, 73% being singletons. No antigen has been identified for these receptors. The source was CD4+ T cells from PBMCs cultured with HCoV-NL63 spike peptides, collected after COVID-19 vaccination. These receptors all come from a human donor who received a COVID-19 vaccine. CDR3s include the opening cysteine and the closing phenylalanine or tryptophan. The D gene is left open where the match is weak. Not every row has a clone size; where given, it reads once, few, many or a size class.

D gene: TRBD2
CDR3 length: 17
J gene: TRBJ2-7
clone size: NA
V gene: TRBV5-5
CDR3 protein: CASSFRTSGRIPYEQYF
CDR3 DNA: TGTGCCAGCAGCTTCCGGACTAGCGGGAGAATCCCCTACGAGCAGTACTTC

D gene: NA
CDR3 length: 14
J gene: TRBJ2-5
clone size: NA
V gene: TRBV7-9
CDR3 protein: CASSLAPGRAAQYF
CDR3 DNA: TGTGCCAGCAGCTTAGCGCCGGGCAGGGCGGCCCAGTACTTC

D gene: NA
CDR3 length: 17
J gene: TRBJ2-1
clone size: NA
V gene: TRBV12-5
CDR3 protein: CASGQTGGGIVHNEQFF
CDR3 DNA: TGTGCTAGTGGGCAAACAGGGGGGGGGATTGTACACAATGAGCAGTTCTTC

D gene: TRBD1
CDR3 length: 13
J gene: TRBJ1-1
clone size: few
V gene: TRBV6-5
CDR3 protein: CASRGTVNTEAFF
CDR3 DNA: TGTGCCAGCAGGGGGACAGTGAACACTGAAGCTTTCTTT

D gene: NA
CDR3 length: 14
J gene: TRBJ2-3
clone size: NA
V gene: TRBV3-1/TRBV3-2
CDR3 protein: CASSQIFSTDTQYF
CDR3 DNA: TGTGCCAGCAGCCAAATTTTTAGCACAGATACGCAGTATTTT

D gene: NA
CDR3 length: 11
J gene: TRBJ2-1
clone size: once
V gene: TRBV2
CDR3 protein: CASSGLNEQFF
CDR3 DNA: TGTGCCAGCTCAGGGCTCAATGAGCAGTTCTTC

D gene: NA
CDR3 length: 13
J gene: TRBJ1-1
clone size: once
V gene: TRBV6-5
CDR3 protein: CASRRGLNTEAFF
CDR3 DNA: TGTGCCAGCAGGAGGGGATTGAACACTGAAGCTTTCTTT

D gene: TRBD1
CDR3 length: 15
J gene: TRBJ1-1
clone size: NA
V gene: TRBV30
CDR3 protein: CAWTKKGQGNTEAFF
CDR3 DNA: TGTGCCTGGACCAAAAAAGGACAGGGGAACACTGAAGCTTTCTTT

D gene: NA
CDR3 length: 15
J gene: TRBJ2-2
clone size: NA
V gene: TRBV5-1
CDR3 protein: CASSYRASNTGELFF
CDR3 DNA: TGCGCCAGCAGTTATCGGGCCAGCAACACCGGGGAGCTGTTTTTT

D gene: NA
CDR3 length: 13
J gene: TRBJ2-5
clone size: NA
V gene: TRBV6-5
CDR3 protein: CASSPLPQETQYF
CDR3 DNA: TGTGCCAGCAGTCCCCTTCCCCAAGAGACCCAGTACTTC

D gene: NA
CDR3 length: 13
J gene: TRBJ1-2
clone size: NA
V gene: TRBV6-5
CDR3 protein: CASAPGRGEGYTF
CDR3 DNA: TGTGCCAGCGCTCCAGGTAGAGGCGAGGGCTACACCTTC

D gene: NA
CDR3 length: 14
J gene: TRBJ1-1
clone size: NA
V gene: TRBV18
CDR3 protein: CASSPKAANTEAFF
CDR3 DNA: TGTGCCAGCTCACCAAAGGCGGCGAACACTGAAGCTTTCTTT

D gene: NA
CDR3 length: 18
J gene: TRBJ2-5
clone size: NA
V gene: TRBV7-2
CDR3 protein: CASSLGGVGLPNQETQYF
CDR3 DNA: TGTGCCAGCAGCTTAGGCGGTGTAGGTTTACCAAACCAAGAGACCCAGTACTTC

D gene: NA
CDR3 length: 15
J gene: TRBJ2-3
clone size: NA
V gene: TRBV5-1
CDR3 protein: CASSLIGFSTDTQYF
CDR3 DNA: TGCGCCAGCAGCTTAATTGGCTTCAGCACAGATACGCAGTATTTT

D gene: TRBD1
CDR3 length: 16
J gene: TRBJ1-6
clone size: NA
V gene: TRBV3-1/TRBV3-2
CDR3 protein: CASSPGQGLPFKSLHF
CDR3 DNA: TGTGCCAGCAGCCCCGGACAGGGCCTCCCCTTTAAATCCCTCCACTTT

D gene: NA
CDR3 length: 14
J gene: TRBJ1-6
clone size: NA
V gene: TRBV7-2
CDR3 protein: CASSLDGFGSPLHF
CDR3 DNA: TGTGCCAGCAGCTTAGACGGTTTTGGGTCACCCCTCCACTTT

D gene: NA
CDR3 length: 16
J gene: TRBJ2-6
clone size: NA
V gene: TRBV24-1
CDR3 protein: CATSDTRRSGANVLTF
CDR3 DNA: TGTGCCACCAGTGATACCAGGCGCTCTGGGGCCAACGTCCTGACTTTC

D gene: NA
CDR3 length: 15
J gene: TRBJ1-5
clone size: NA
V gene: TRBV6-5
CDR3 protein: CASSYWEQGNQPQHF
CDR3 DNA: TGTGCCAGCAGTTACTGGGAACAGGGCAATCAGCCCCAGCATTTT

D gene: NA
CDR3 length: 13
J gene: TRBJ1-2
clone size: NA
V gene: TRBV11-1
CDR3 protein: CASSFNENYGYTF
CDR3 DNA: TGTGCCAGCAGCTTCAACGAAAACTATGGCTACACCTTC

D gene: NA
CDR3 length: 14
J gene: TRBJ2-5
clone size: NA
V gene: TRBV5-6
CDR3 protein: CASSGGTIEGTQYF
CDR3 DNA: TGTGCCAGCAGCGGGGGGACAATAGAAGGGACCCAGTACTTC

D gene: TRBD2
CDR3 length: 15
J gene: TRBJ2-7
clone size: few
V gene: TRBV6-5
CDR3 protein: CASGAGGTSSYEQYF
CDR3 DNA: TGTGCCAGCGGGGCGGGAGGCACTTCCTCCTACGAGCAGTACTTC

D gene: TRBD2
CDR3 length: 19
J gene: TRBJ2-7
clone size: NA
V gene: TRBV15
CDR3 protein: CATSRELAGAPLSSYEQYF
CDR3 DNA: TGTGCCACCAGCAGAGAACTAGCGGGGGCCCCCCTAAGCTCCTACGAGCAGTACTTC

D gene: NA
CDR3 length: 15
J gene: TRBJ2-3
clone size: once
V gene: TRBV11-3
CDR3 protein: CASSLGPNSADTQYF
CDR3 DNA: TGTGCCAGCAGCTTAGGTCCAAACTCCGCAGATACGCAGTATTTT

D gene: TRBD1
CDR3 length: 15
J gene: TRBJ2-3
clone size: few
V gene: TRBV2
CDR3 protein: CASIRQGAGADTQYF
CDR3 DNA: TGTGCCAGCATTCGACAGGGGGCGGGCGCAGATACGCAGTATTTT

D gene: NA
CDR3 length: 13
J gene: TRBJ2-5
clone size: NA
V gene: TRBV12-3/TRBV12-4
CDR3 protein: CASSRDAKETQYF
CDR3 DNA: TGTGCCAGCAGCCGGGACGCAAAAGAGACCCAGTACTTC

D gene: NA
CDR3 length: 15
J gene: TRBJ1-4
clone size: NA
V gene: TRBV2
CDR3 protein: CASSQTDGDNEKLFF
CDR3 DNA: TGTGCCAGCTCACAGACGGACGGAGATAATGAAAAACTGTTTTTT

D gene: NA
CDR3 length: 15
J gene: TRBJ1-1
clone size: NA
V gene: TRBV5-5
CDR3 protein: CASSPGPNPNTEAFF
CDR3 DNA: TGTGCCAGCAGCCCAGGACCAAATCCGAACACTGAAGCTTTCTTT

D gene: NA
CDR3 length: 16
J gene: TRBJ2-1
clone size: NA
V gene: TRBV11-1
CDR3 protein: CASSLDSGGRYNEQFF
CDR3 DNA: TGTGCCAGCAGCTTAGATTCCGGGGGGCGGTACAATGAGCAGTTCTTC

D gene: TRBD2
CDR3 length: 14
J gene: TRBJ2-7
clone size: NA
V gene: TRBV19
CDR3 protein: CASSTSGNSYEQYF
CDR3 DNA: TGTGCCAGTAGTACAAGCGGGAACTCCTACGAGCAGTACTTC

D gene: NA
CDR3 length: 16
J gene: TRBJ1-5
clone size: NA
V gene: TRBV21-1
CDR3 protein: CASSKGRGEGSQPQHF
CDR3 DNA: TGTGCCAGCAGCAAGGGCAGGGGTGAGGGTAGTCAGCCCCAGCATTTT

D gene: NA
CDR3 length: 13
J gene: TRBJ1-1
clone size: NA
V gene: TRBV2
CDR3 protein: CASSELENTEAFF
CDR3 DNA: TGTGCCAGCAGTGAATTGGAGAACACTGAAGCTTTCTTT

D gene: NA
CDR3 length: 13
J gene: TRBJ2-2
clone size: NA
V gene: TRBV5-4
CDR3 protein: CASPKGSAGELFF
CDR3 DNA: TGTGCCAGCCCTAAAGGAAGTGCCGGGGAGCTGTTTTTT

D gene: NA
CDR3 length: 13
J gene: TRBJ1-3
clone size: NA
V gene: TRBV6-5
CDR3 protein: CATQFESGNTIYF
CDR3 DNA: TGTGCCACCCAGTTTGAATCTGGAAACACCATATATTTT

D gene: NA
CDR3 length: 18
J gene: TRBJ2-6
clone size: NA
V gene: TRBV2
CDR3 protein: CASSEQGTLVTGANVLTF
CDR3 DNA: TGTGCCAGCAGTGAACAGGGGACCCTGGTGACAGGGGCCAACGTCCTGACTTTC

D gene: TRBD2
CDR3 length: 14
J gene: TRBJ2-3
clone size: few
V gene: TRBV5-6
CDR3 protein: CASSRGTSGYTQYF
CDR3 DNA: TGTGCCAGCAGCCGAGGGACTAGCGGTTATACGCAGTATTTT

D gene: NA
CDR3 length: 16
J gene: TRBJ2-1
clone size: once
V gene: TRBV24-1
CDR3 protein: CATSGWGAGGTNEQFF
CDR3 DNA: TGTGCCACCAGTGGCTGGGGGGCAGGGGGAACGAATGAGCAGTTCTTC

D gene: NA
CDR3 length: 14
J gene: TRBJ2-7
clone size: NA
V gene: TRBV3-1/TRBV3-2
CDR3 protein: CASSREGGVYEQYF
CDR3 DNA: TGTGCCAGCAGCCGAGAGGGCGGGGTCTACGAGCAGTACTTC

D gene: NA
CDR3 length: 12
J gene: TRBJ1-2
clone size: NA
V gene: TRBV7-9
CDR3 protein: CASSRDSHGYTF
CDR3 DNA: TGTGCCAGCAGCCGCGACTCCCACGGCTACACCTTC

D gene: NA
CDR3 length: 13
J gene: TRBJ2-3
clone size: NA
V gene: TRBV7-2
CDR3 protein: CASSLGTSDTQYF
CDR3 DNA: TGTGCCAGCAGCCTCGGGACTTCAGATACGCAGTATTTT

D gene: TRBD2
CDR3 length: 14
J gene: TRBJ2-3
clone size: NA
V gene: TRBV30
CDR3 protein: CAWIPRGGVDTQYF
CDR3 DNA: TGTGCCTGGATCCCCCGCGGGGGGGTGGATACGCAGTATTTT

D gene: TRBD2
CDR3 length: 16
J gene: TRBJ2-7
clone size: NA
V gene: TRBV5-1
CDR3 protein: CASSPRLAGGPREQYF
CDR3 DNA: TGCGCCAGCAGCCCCAGACTAGCGGGAGGGCCGAGGGAGCAGTACTTC

D gene: TRBD1
CDR3 length: 13
J gene: TRBJ1-2
clone size: few
V gene: TRBV6-5
CDR3 protein: CASRGDSNYGYTF
CDR3 DNA: TGTGCCAGCAGAGGGGACAGTAACTATGGCTACACCTTC

D gene: NA
CDR3 length: 15
J gene: TRBJ1-6
clone size: NA
V gene: TRBV4-1
CDR3 protein: CASSQDKRVNSPLHF
CDR3 DNA: TGCGCCAGCAGCCAAGATAAAAGGGTTAATTCACCCCTCCACTTT

D gene: NA
CDR3 length: 13
J gene: TRBJ1-2
clone size: once
V gene: TRBV12-3/TRBV12-4
CDR3 protein: CASSLSPANGYTF
CDR3 DNA: TGTGCCAGCAGTCTTTCCCCCGCGAATGGCTACACCTTC

D gene: TRBD1
CDR3 length: 15
J gene: TRBJ2-2
clone size: few
V gene: TRBV7-9
CDR3 protein: CASSRPTGGAGELFF
CDR3 DNA: TGTGCCAGCAGCCGACCGACAGGGGGAGCCGGGGAGCTGTTTTTT

D gene: NA
CDR3 length: 14
J gene: TRBJ2-7
clone size: NA
V gene: TRBV3-1/TRBV3-2
CDR3 protein: CASSQYGPIPEQYF
CDR3 DNA: TGTGCCAGCAGCCAATACGGACCAATTCCCGAGCAGTACTTC

D gene: TRBD2
CDR3 length: 16
J gene: TRBJ2-1
clone size: NA
V gene: TRBV10-1
CDR3 protein: CASSETLAGKYNEQFF
CDR3 DNA: TGCGCCAGCAGTGAAACTCTAGCGGGAAAATACAATGAGCAGTTCTTC

D gene: NA
CDR3 length: 17
J gene: TRBJ1-5
clone size: once
V gene: TRBV7-8
CDR3 protein: CASSSHPRGRNNQPQHF
CDR3 DNA: TGTGCCAGCAGCTCCCACCCCCGGGGAAGGAACAATCAGCCCCAGCATTTT

D gene: TRBD1
CDR3 length: 18
J gene: TRBJ1-2
clone size: NA
V gene: TRBV18
CDR3 protein: CASSPTRGPQGGNYGYTF
CDR3 DNA: TGTGCCAGCTCACCAACGAGGGGACCACAGGGGGGAAACTATGGCTACACCTTC

D gene: TRBD1
CDR3 length: 14
J gene: TRBJ2-3
clone size: NA
V gene: TRBV6-6
CDR3 protein: CASSSGTGTDTQYF
CDR3 DNA: TGTGCCAGCAGTTCCGGGACAGGGACAGATACGCAGTATTTT

D gene: NA
CDR3 length: 11
J gene: TRBJ2-7
clone size: NA
V gene: TRBV5-8
CDR3 protein: CASSLDPLIIF
CDR3 DNA: TGTGCCAGCAGCTTGGATCCCTTGATCATCTTC

D gene: NA
CDR3 length: 14
J gene: TRBJ2-1
clone size: NA
V gene: TRBV18
CDR3 protein: CASSRWVEEAEQFF
CDR3 DNA: TGTGCCAGCTCACGGTGGGTGGAGGAAGCTGAGCAGTTCTTC

D gene: TRBD1
CDR3 length: 15
J gene: TRBJ2-2
clone size: few
V gene: TRBV11-2
CDR3 protein: CASRSGQAPTGELFF
CDR3 DNA: TGTGCCAGCAGGTCGGGACAGGCCCCCACCGGGGAGCTGTTTTTT

D gene: NA
CDR3 length: 14
J gene: TRBJ2-7
clone size: NA
V gene: TRBV5-1
CDR3 protein: CASSVVAGAGEQYF
CDR3 DNA: TGCGCCAGCAGCGTGGTAGCTGGGGCAGGCGAGCAGTACTTC

D gene: TRBD2
CDR3 length: 11
J gene: TRBJ2-1
clone size: once
V gene: TRBV29-1
CDR3 protein: CSYGGGNEQFF
CDR3 DNA: TGCAGCTACGGGGGGGGGAATGAGCAGTTCTTC

D gene: TRBD1
CDR3 length: 14
J gene: TRBJ1-2
clone size: NA
V gene: TRBV6-5
CDR3 protein: CASSYSRTGPGYTF
CDR3 DNA: TGTGCCAGCAGTTACTCGCGGACAGGGCCTGGCTACACCTTC

D gene: NA
CDR3 length: 15
J gene: TRBJ1-2
clone size: NA
V gene: TRBV6-1
CDR3 protein: CASSEIPTDGYGYTF
CDR3 DNA: TGTGCCAGCAGTGAAATTCCGACGGACGGATATGGCTACACCTTC